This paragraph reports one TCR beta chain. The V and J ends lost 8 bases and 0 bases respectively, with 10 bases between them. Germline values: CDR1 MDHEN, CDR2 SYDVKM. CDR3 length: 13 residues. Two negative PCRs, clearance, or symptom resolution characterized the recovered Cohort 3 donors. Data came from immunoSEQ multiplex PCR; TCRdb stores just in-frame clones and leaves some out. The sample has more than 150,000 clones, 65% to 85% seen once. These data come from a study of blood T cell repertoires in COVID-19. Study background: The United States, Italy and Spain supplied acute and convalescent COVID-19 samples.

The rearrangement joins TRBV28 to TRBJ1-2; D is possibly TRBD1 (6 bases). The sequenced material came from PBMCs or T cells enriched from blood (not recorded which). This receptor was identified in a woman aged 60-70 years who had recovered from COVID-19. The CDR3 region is CASQQGANYGYTF. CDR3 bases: TGTGCCAGCCAACAGGGAGCTAACTATGGCTACACCTTC.